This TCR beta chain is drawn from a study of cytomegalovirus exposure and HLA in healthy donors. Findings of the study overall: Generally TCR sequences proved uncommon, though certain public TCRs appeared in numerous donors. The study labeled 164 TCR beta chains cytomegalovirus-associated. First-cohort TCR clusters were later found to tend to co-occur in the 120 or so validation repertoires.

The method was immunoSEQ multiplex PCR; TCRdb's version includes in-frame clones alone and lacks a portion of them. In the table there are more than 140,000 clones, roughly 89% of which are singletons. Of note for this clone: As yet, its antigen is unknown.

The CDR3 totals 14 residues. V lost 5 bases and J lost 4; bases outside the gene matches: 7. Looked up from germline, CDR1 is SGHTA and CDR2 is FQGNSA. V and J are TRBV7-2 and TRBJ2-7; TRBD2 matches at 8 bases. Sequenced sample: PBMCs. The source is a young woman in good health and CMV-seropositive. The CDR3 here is CASSPGTRLYEQYF. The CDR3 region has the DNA TGTGCCAGCAGCCCCGGGACTAGGTTATACGAGCAGTACTTC.